The entry below gives a single TCR beta chain sequence along with its context. The record originates from a study of blood T cell repertoires in COVID-19. V was trimmed by 2 bases and J by 6 bases, leaving 8 bases between them. The CDR3 covers 13 residues. Germline loops: CDR1 KGHSH, CDR2 LQKENI. TCRdb's table, derived via immunoSEQ multiplex PCR, lists solely in-frame clones and lacks some. The sample shows about 240,000 clones, 65% to 90% of them seen only once. Sequencing input: peripheral blood. The source of this sequence is a man in his fifties with COVID-19, enrolled during active disease. The chain joins TRBV18 to TRBJ2-1, with a possible D match to TRBD2 (6 bases). The DNA for the CDR3 is TGTGCCAGCTCACCATGGGGGGTCAATGAGCAGTTCTTC. It codes for CASSPWGVNEQFF. The complete variable domain, with remaining parts taken from reference TRBV18 and TRBJ2-1, reads NAGVMQNPRHLVRRRGQEARLRCSPMKGHSHVYWYRQLPEEGLKFMVYLQKENIIDESGMPKERFSAEFPKEGPSILRIQQVVRGDSAAYFCASSPWGVNEQFFGPGTRLTVL.